This T cell receptor (beta chain) was sequenced in a study of blood T cell repertoires in COVID-19 (dated by TCRdb to 2019 to 2021). For the study in its entirety: Samples covering the acute and convalescent phases of COVID-19 were provided by collaborators in the United States, Italy and Spain. The prospective study material was composed of cDNA or gDNA derived from T cells, B-cell-depleted T cells, or PBMCs. The dataset comprised deeply sampled blood TCRbeta repertoires from subjects exposed to, actively infected with, or recovered from COVID-19. The repertoires were released in a freely available public database meant as a resource for research on the immune response to SARS-CoV-2. The samples were drawn from the first 160 participants of the ongoing ImmuneRACE study and from roughly 1,300 subjects provided by 6 global collaborators. Sample metadata almost always included a de-identified subject ID, COVID-19 status, age in years and sex. Where HLA class I and class II types were available, the types were taken from metadata supplied by the sample provider, not from assay-based typing. The paper as a whole reports these results and caveats: The quantity of clinical and demographic metadata differed by source and by participant and was supplied without curation.

Collaborating institutions collected whole blood in K2EDTA tubes following their own protocols. For TCRbeta analysis, collaborator samples were shipped as frozen whole blood, as isolated PBMCs, or as DNA extracted from either sample type. To note about this clone: The clone's antigen remains unknown. Base qualities were left out, and no much larger clone turns up one base away.

The immunoSEQ Assay, a bias-controlled multiplex PCR, was used to amplify TCRbeta CDR3 regions from genomic DNA. From the authors' description of their analysis: The number of nucleated cells in each sample was estimated from the amplification of reference gene primers within the assay. To quantify the absolute abundance of each unique TCRbeta CDR3 rearrangement, sequence reads were collapsed and filtered. For each sample, productive Simpson clonality was calculated by taking the square root of Simpson's diversity index across productive rearrangements. TCRdb carries this immuneACCESS record with in-frame sequences only. Its versions omit some clonotypes, under half of them owing to an unresolved V gene in the studies checked, with the rest unexplained. V, J and clone size are those of that table, while D and trimming were read from the DNA. The sample table holds about 71,000 clones, of which just over 85% were seen once. More than 6.5% of the sample belongs to the ten largest clones.

According to the germline V gene, CDR1 reads MGHRA and CDR2 reads YSYEKL. Including cysteine and phenylalanine, the CDR3 has 18 amino acids. Kept here is only the CDR3 DNA, which spans 54 bases and is read in frame from base 1. V sheds 2 bases and J sheds 0 bases, leaving 14 bases between their ends. This chain is built from TRBV4-1 and TRBJ2-6; a tentative D match to TRBD2 spans 5 bases. The sequenced sample consisted of peripheral blood. The clonotype was recovered from a man over 45 with active COVID-19. The DNA sequence follows: TGCGCCAGCAGCCAATCAACCGCGGGTATCTCTGGGGCCAACGTCCTGACTTTC. Its product reads: CASSQSTAGISGANVLTF.